Shown below are 2 T cell receptor beta chains from a single sample sequenced in a study of T cell responses to AZD1222 COVID-19 vaccine. Method: immunoSEQ multiplex PCR; TCRdb's copy keeps in-frame clones and lacks some. The sample lists more than 100,000 clones, roughly 85% occurring once. Sequencing used peripheral blood, obtained 28 days after the second dose of the MenACWY control vaccine. All receptors derive from an adult who received the MenACWY meningococcal vaccine as a control.

The chain recombines TRBV5-1 with TRBJ1-2; D gene ambiguous. This CDR3 region has 12 residues. Trimming took off 0 bases at V and 5 bases at J, with 5 bases between the two ends. Germline V gives CDR1 SGHRS, CDR2 YFSETQ. CDR3 DNA sequence: TGCGCCAGCAGCTTGGACACGTATGGCTACACCTTC. This sequence encodes CASSLDTYGYTF. The full variable domain, with the rest looked up from reference TRBV5-1 and TRBJ1-2, is KAGVTQTPRYLIKTRGQQVTLSCSPISGHRSVSWYQQTPGQGLQFLFEYFSETQRNKGNFPGRFSGRQFSNSRSEMNVSTLELGDSALYLCASSLDTYGYTFGSGTRLTVV.

The chain links TRBV6-5 to TRBJ2-7; the D is unclear. The CDR3 contains 13 residues. From germline, CDR1 is MNHEY and CDR2 SVGAGI. Trimming took 6 bases from V and 4 from J, leaving 13 bases between them. DNA for the CDR3: TGTGCCAGCAGCCTAACTGGGTTATACGAGCAGTACGTC. Amino acids: CASSLTGLYEQYV.